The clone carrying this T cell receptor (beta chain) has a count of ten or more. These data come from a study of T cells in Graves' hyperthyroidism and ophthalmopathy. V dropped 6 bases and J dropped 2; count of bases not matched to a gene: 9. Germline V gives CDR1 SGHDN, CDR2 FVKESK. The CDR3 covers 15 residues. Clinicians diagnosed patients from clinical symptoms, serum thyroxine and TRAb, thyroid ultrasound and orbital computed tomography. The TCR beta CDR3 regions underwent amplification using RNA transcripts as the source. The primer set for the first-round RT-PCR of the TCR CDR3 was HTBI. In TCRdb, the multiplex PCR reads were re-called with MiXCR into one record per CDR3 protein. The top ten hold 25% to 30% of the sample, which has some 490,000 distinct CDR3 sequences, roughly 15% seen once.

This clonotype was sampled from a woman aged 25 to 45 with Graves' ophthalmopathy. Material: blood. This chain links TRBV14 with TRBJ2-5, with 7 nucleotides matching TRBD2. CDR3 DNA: TGTGCCAGCAGAGGGGACTACGGGGGGCAAGAGACCCAGTACTTC. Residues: CASRGDYGGQETQYF.